The T cell receptor beta chain described here comes from a study of blood T cells in healthy people across ages. This CDR3 spans 19 amino acids. The germline CDR1 and CDR2 sequences are SGHVS and FNYEAQ. V was clipped by 3 bases and J by 1 base; unmatched bases: 13. A second roughly 7 to 11 cycle PCR used barcoded and J-beta primers. TCRdb reprocessed the 5' RACE reads via MiXCR and lists one record per CDR3 protein. The sample lists some 860,000 distinct CDR3 sequences; 45% to 70% were seen once. The chain joins TRBV7-6 to TRBJ2-1; 9 nucleotides agree with TRBD1. The clonotype originates from a man aged 40-50 years in good health. Sequencing used blood. The CDR3: CASSLRMADGTGSYNEQFF. DNA of the CDR3: TGTGCCAGCAGCTTGCGTATGGCAGACGGGACAGGGTCCTACAATGAGCAGTTCTTC. Complete variable domain (other parts from reference TRBV7-6 and TRBJ2-1): GAGVSQSPRYKVTKRGQDVALRCDPISGHVSLYWYRQALGQGPEFLTYFNYEAQQDKSGLPNDRFSAERPEGSISTLTIQRTEQRDSAMYRCASSLRMADGTGSYNEQFFGPGTRLTVL.